These T cell receptor beta chains were read from a single sample in a study of shared clonotypes between healthy human individuals. Using immunoSEQ multiplex PCR, the repertoire was profiled, and TCRdb retains in-frame clones only, with some absent. The sample records millions of clones, 85% to 95% being singletons. Sequencing input: naive CD4+ T cells sorted from blood. The receptors derive from a man aged 18 to 35 in good health. Each CDR3 is given without its conserved first and last residue.

J gene,V gene,CDR3 protein
TRBJ1-2,TRBV6-1,ASSEASGYGYT
TRBJ1-5,TRBV19,ASSAYRVQH
TRBJ1-1,TRBV15,ATADRQGDTEAF
TRBJ1-5,TRBV2,ASSDRTGVGNQPQH
TRBJ1-6,TRBV30,AWSVRGFYNSPLH
TRBJ1-2,TRBV28,ASNTPDRLLYGYT
TRBJ2-2,TRBV28,ASSVWSGELF
TRBJ1-5,TRBV19,ASSTDREGNQPQH
TRBJ2-2,TRBV10-3,AISVREGTGELF
TRBJ2-3,TRBV15,ATSREEDNTQY